These 20 T cell receptor beta chains were all obtained from the same sample, sequenced in a study of technical replicates of blood from a handful of donors. Assay used: immunoSEQ multiplex PCR; TCRdb lists only in-frame clones, some missing. The table shows around 68,000 clones, with about 97% occurring only once. The sample consisted of T cells isolated from PBMCs. The receptors come from a human donor in good health.

The chain couples TRBV29-1 to TRBJ1-2; D is possibly TRBD1 (6 bases). The germline V gene has CDR1 SQVTM and CDR2 ANQGSEA. The CDR3 length is 12 residues. The germline V and J ends were trimmed by 2 bases and 2 bases, with 6 bases remaining between them. CDR3 coding DNA: TGCAGCGTTGAACAGGGGAACTATGGCTACACCTTC. Amino acid sequence: CSVEQGNYGYTF. Full variable domain (missing parts from reference TRBV29-1 and TRBJ1-2): SAVISQKPSRDICQRGTSLTIQCQVDSQVTMMFWYRQQPGQSLTLIATANQGSEATYESGFVIDKFPISRPNLTFSTLTVSNMSPEDSSIYLCSVEQGNYGYTFGSGTRLTVV.

This chain connects TRBV5-6 to TRBJ2-7; 8 bases map to TRBD1. J gave up 3 bases and V 0 bases, and 5 bases lay outside the gene matches. Germline V lookup: CDR1 SGHDT, CDR2 YYEEEE. This CDR3 contains 15 residues. The CDR3 DNA is TGTGCCAGCAGCTTGGTTCGGACAGGGTACTACGAGCAGTACTTC. Its translation: CASSLVRTGYYEQYF.

This rearrangement joins TRBV7-3 to TRBJ2-1; D remains unclear. V was cut by 3 bases and J by 9 bases, with 9 bases left in between. The CDR3 runs to 12 residues. Germline loops: CDR1 SGHTA, CDR2 FQGTGA. CDR3 sequence reads: CASSFRGSEQFF. The CDR3 DNA reads TGTGCCAGCAGCTTCCGAGGAAGTGAGCAGTTCTTC. The variable domain in full, with the rest retrieved from reference TRBV7-3 and TRBJ2-1, is GAGVSQTPSNKVTEKGKYVELRCDPISGHTALYWYRQSLGQGPEFLIYFQGTGAADDSGLPNDRFFAVRPEGSVSTLKIQRTERGDSAVYLCASSFRGSEQFFGPGTRLTVL.

The CDR3, as DNA: TGTGCCAGCAGTGGGACAGGGGGGTACGAGCAGTACTTC. Protein sequence: CASSGTGGYEQYF. The chain links TRBV28 to TRBJ2-7; TRBD1 aligns across 11 bases. V was clipped by 5 bases and J by 4 bases; unmatched bases: 1. Germline V gene data show CDR1 as MDHEN and CDR2 as SYDVKM. The CDR3 consists of 13 residues. Supplemented by reference TRBV28 and TRBJ2-7, the full variable domain reads DVKVTQSSRYLVKRTGEKVFLECVQDMDHENMFWYRQDPGLGLRLIYFSYDVKMKEKGDIPEGYSVSREKKERFSLILESASTNQTSMYLCASSGTGGYEQYFGPGTRLTVT.

The rearrangement uses TRBV6-5 and TRBJ1-2, with D tentatively TRBD1 (6 bases). Germline assignment: CDR1 MNHEY and CDR2 SVGAGI. Between the trimmed V and J ends, which lost 8 bases and 2 bases, there was a span of 9 bases. The CDR3 contains 12 residues. The CDR3 loop reads CASGTGNYGYTF. CDR3 coding DNA: TGTGCCAGCGGTACAGGGAACTATGGCTACACCTTC.

V is TRBV7-9 and J is TRBJ2-7, with D perhaps matching TRBD2 (6 bases). CDR1 and CDR2 (germline): SEHNR, FQNEAQ (reference sequence). Trimming took off 10 bases at V and 9 bases at J, with 22 bases between the two ends. The CDR3 runs 13 residues. The CDR3 reads CATLGRDLRGQYF. CDR3 coding DNA: TGTGCCACCTTGGGCAGGGACCTGCGGGGGCAGTACTTC.

The gene calls are TRBV7-6 and TRBJ2-1; 9 bases line up with TRBD2. The trim removed 3 bases at V and 7 bases at J, leaving 4 bases unmatched. Germline CDR1 reads SGHVS; CDR2 reads FNYEAQ. The length of the CDR3 is 14 residues. As DNA, the CDR3 is TGTGCCAGCAGCTTGGCTAGCGGGATGAATGAGCAGTTCTTC. Amino acids: CASSLASGMNEQFF.

The chain's CDR3 is CASRSGTGALVTGELFF. The CDR3 nucleotides read TGTGCCAGCAGATCCGGGACAGGGGCTCTTGTCACCGGGGAGCTGTTTTTT. V and J are TRBV2 and TRBJ2-2; TRBD1 agrees at 10 bases. Germline trimming cut 6 bases from V and 4 bases from J; bases unmatched to any gene: 11. The CDR3 is made up of 17 amino acids. Looked up from germline, CDR1 is SNHLY and CDR2 is FYNNEI.

The chain uses TRBV29-1 and TRBJ2-7, with 12 bases matching TRBD2. The junction had 6 bases not matched to a gene; V was cut back by 4 bases and J by 5 bases. The CDR3 contains 14 residues. Germline V gene data show CDR1 as SQVTM and CDR2 as ANQGSEA. In nucleotides, the CDR3 is TGCAGCGTTGCGACCCGACTAGCGGGAGACGAGCAGTACTTC. This codes for CSVATRLAGDEQYF.

The rearrangement joins TRBV5-4 to TRBJ2-7; 12 bases line up with TRBD2. The trim removed 0 bases at V and 4 bases at J, leaving 5 bases unmatched. The CDR3 is 16 amino acids. Germline V lookup: CDR1 SGHNT, CDR2 YYREEE (reference sequence). CDR3 sequence (DNA): TGTGCCAGCAGCTTGGAGACTAGCGGGAGCTGGTACGAGCAGTACTTC. It is translated as CASSLETSGSWYEQYF.

The chain recombines TRBV10-3 with TRBJ1-1; 7 bases match TRBD1. V lost 11 bases and J lost 1; bases outside the gene matches: 13. The CDR3 is made up of 15 amino acids. Germline V gene sequence: CDR1 ENHRY, CDR2 SYGVKD. The CDR3 is CAAKGTDRPNTEAFF. CDR3 sequence (DNA): TGTGCCGCCAAAGGGACGGACAGGCCGAACACTGAAGCTTTCTTT.

The V and J genes are TRBV4-1 and TRBJ2-1; 7 bases align to TRBD2. Germline CDR1 and CDR2: MGHRA and YSYEKL. Trimming cost V 0 bases and J 1 base; bases outside gene matches: 9. This CDR3 contains 18 residues. The CDR3: CASSQDPYEGGSYNEQFF. The CDR3, as DNA: TGCGCCAGCAGCCAAGACCCGTATGAGGGAGGGTCCTACAATGAGCAGTTCTTC.

In this sample, this clone turned up once. The V and J genes are TRBV7-6 and TRBJ2-2; no clear D. There are 15 residues in the CDR3. CDR1 SGHVS and CDR2 FNYEAQ come from the germline V gene. The V end was cut by 1 base, the J end by 3 bases, with 9 bases between. Written as DNA, the CDR3 is TGTGCCAGCAGCTTAGACGGTTCCGACACCGGGGAGCTGTTTTTT. Protein sequence: CASSLDGSDTGELFF.

The chain is built from TRBV6-5 and TRBJ1-1; 7 positions match TRBD1. The V and J ends lost 6 bases and 7 bases, in that order; junction bases with no gene match: 8. This CDR3 spans 13 amino acids. The germline CDR1 and CDR2 sequences are MNHEY and SVGAGI. CDR3 residues: CASRWDRTHEAFF. In nucleotides, the CDR3 is TGTGCCAGCAGGTGGGACAGAACACATGAAGCTTTCTTT.

V usage is TRBV10-3 and J usage is TRBJ2-7, with 7 bases matching TRBD1. Germline V gene lookup returns CDR1 ENHRY and CDR2 SYGVKD. The CDR3 is 17 residues long. J was trimmed by 1 base and V by 3 bases; bases with no gene match: 12. The CDR3 DNA sequence: TGTGCCATCAGTGACGTCGAGAAGGACAGGCGATCCTACGAGCAGTACTTC. This codes for CAISDVEKDRRSYEQYF.

The chain uses TRBV6-5 and TRBJ1-1; D possibly corresponds to TRBD1 (5 bases). Germline CDR1 MNHEY, CDR2 SVGAGI. V was cut by 6 bases and J by 2 bases, with 10 bases left in between. The CDR3 runs 13 residues. DNA of the CDR3: TGTGCCAGCAGGGAAAGGGGAAACACTGAAGCTTTCTTT. Amino acid sequence: CASRERGNTEAFF.

This clone occurred once. This chain connects TRBV7-3 to TRBJ2-5; the D gene is possibly TRBD2 (6 bases). CDR1 SGHTA and CDR2 FQGTGA come from the germline V gene. Trimming removed 2 bases at V and 5 bases at J, with 12 bases between. This CDR3 is built from 14 residues. In DNA, the CDR3 is TGTGCCAGCAGCTTAGCGGGACCGGTGGAGACCCAGTACTTC. Encoded protein: CASSLAGPVETQYF.

The V and J genes are TRBV6-4 and TRBJ2-1, with 7 bases matching TRBD2. Germline V gives CDR1 MRHNA, CDR2 SNTAGT. The CDR3 runs to 14 residues. The junction had 8 bases not matched to a gene; V was cut back by 4 bases and J by 8 bases. The CDR3 loop is CASSARLASDEQFF. The CDR3 coding sequence is TGTGCCAGCAGTGCCCGACTAGCCTCGGATGAGCAGTTCTTC.

V is TRBV7-9 and J is TRBJ2-1; D is uncertain. Germline CDR1 is SEHNR and CDR2 is FQNEAQ (reference sequence). Trimming shortened V by 2 bases and J by 0 bases, and 8 bases separated the two germline ends. The CDR3 extends over 15 amino acids. The CDR3, as DNA: TGTGCCAGCAGCTTATCCTATGGCTCCTACAATGAGCAGTTCTTC. It encodes CASSLSYGSYNEQFF.

J is TRBJ2-3 and V is TRBV5-4; D is undetermined. In germline, CDR1 is SGHNT, CDR2 YYREEE (reference sequence). The CDR3 is made up of 14 amino acids. The V end lost 3 bases, the J end lost 4 bases, and 12 bases lay between the germline ends. The CDR3 DNA reads as TGTGCCAGCAGCTCTAATAACCTCCCAGATACGCAGTATTTT. Translation: CASSSNNLPDTQYF.